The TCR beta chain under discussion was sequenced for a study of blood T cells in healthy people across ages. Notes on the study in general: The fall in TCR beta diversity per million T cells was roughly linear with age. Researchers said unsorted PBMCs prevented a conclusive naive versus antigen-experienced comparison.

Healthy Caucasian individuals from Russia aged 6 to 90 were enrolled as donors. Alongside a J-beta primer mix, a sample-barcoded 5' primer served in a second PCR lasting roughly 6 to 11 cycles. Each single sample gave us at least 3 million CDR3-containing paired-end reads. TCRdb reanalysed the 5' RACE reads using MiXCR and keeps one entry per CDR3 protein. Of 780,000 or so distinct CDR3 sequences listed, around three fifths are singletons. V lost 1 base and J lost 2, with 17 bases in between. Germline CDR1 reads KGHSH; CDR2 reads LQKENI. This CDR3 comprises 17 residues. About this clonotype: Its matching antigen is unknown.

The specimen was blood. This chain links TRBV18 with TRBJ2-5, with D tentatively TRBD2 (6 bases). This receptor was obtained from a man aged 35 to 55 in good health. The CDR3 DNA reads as TGTGCCAGCTCACCACGCACGGTCGCGGGGAATCAAGAGACCCAGTACTTC. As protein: CASSPRTVAGNQETQYF.